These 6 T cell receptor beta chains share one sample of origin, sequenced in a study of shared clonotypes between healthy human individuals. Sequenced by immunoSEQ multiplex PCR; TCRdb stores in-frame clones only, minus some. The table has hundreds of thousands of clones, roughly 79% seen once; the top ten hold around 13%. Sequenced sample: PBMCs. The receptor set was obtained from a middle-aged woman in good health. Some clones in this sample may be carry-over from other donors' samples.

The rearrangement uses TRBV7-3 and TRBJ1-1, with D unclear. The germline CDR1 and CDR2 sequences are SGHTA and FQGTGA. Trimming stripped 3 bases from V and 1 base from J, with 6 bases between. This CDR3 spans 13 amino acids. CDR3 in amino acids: CASSLARNTEAFF. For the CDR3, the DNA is TGTGCCAGCAGCTTGGCAAGGAACACTGAAGCTTTCTTT.

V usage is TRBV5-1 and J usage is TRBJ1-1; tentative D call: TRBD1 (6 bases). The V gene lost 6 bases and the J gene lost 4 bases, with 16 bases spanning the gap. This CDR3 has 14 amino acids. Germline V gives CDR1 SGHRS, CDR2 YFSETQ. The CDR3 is CASNLQGEGTEAFF. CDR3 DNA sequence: TGCGCCAGCAACTTACAGGGAGAGGGCACTGAAGCTTTCTTT.

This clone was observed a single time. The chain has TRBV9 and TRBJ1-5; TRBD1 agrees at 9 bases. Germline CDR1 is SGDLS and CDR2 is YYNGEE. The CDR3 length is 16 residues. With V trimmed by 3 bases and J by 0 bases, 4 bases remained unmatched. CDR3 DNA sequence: TGTGCCAGCAGCGCCGGGACAGGGTATAGCAATCAGCCCCAGCATTTT. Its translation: CASSAGTGYSNQPQHF.

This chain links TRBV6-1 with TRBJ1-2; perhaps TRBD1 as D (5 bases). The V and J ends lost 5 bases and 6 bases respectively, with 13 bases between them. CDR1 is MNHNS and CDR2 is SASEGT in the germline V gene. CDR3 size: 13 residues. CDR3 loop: CASSTQGLDGYTF. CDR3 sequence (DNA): TGTGCCAGCAGTACCCAGGGTCTGGATGGCTACACCTTC.

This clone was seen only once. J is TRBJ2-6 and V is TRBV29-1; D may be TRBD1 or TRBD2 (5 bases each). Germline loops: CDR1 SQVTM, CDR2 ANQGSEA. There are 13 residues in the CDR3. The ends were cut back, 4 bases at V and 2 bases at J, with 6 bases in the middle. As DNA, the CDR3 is TGCAGCGTTGGAGGGGCTGGGGCCAACGTCCTGACTTTC. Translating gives CSVGGAGANVLTF.

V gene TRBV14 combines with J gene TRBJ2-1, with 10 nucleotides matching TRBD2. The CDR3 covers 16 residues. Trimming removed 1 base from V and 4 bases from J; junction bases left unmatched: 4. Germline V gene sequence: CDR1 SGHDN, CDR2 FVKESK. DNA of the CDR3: TGTGCCAGCAGCCAAGCCGTTAGCGGGAGGTACAATGAGCAGTTCTTC. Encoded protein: CASSQAVSGRYNEQFF.